These 23 T cell receptor beta chains were sequenced from one sample in a study of blood T cell repertoires in COVID-19 (dated by TCRdb to about 2020). Receptor libraries were prepared by the immunoSEQ multiplex PCR assay. Drawn from immuneACCESS, this table holds only the in-frame rearrangements with V and J called that TCRdb kept. Clones are partly lost; checked studies trace under half to an unresolved V gene and leave the rest unexplained. For this sample the table gives some 280,000 clones, of which 85% were detected only once. The top ten clonotypes cover less than 4.5% of the sample. Sample: peripheral blood. Receptors were obtained from a woman between 45 and 60 years old with active or convalescent COVID-19.

With regard to this clone: Within the sample, other DNA sequences also encode this same CDR3. This chain links TRBV7-9 with TRBJ1-5; D call uncertain. The V and J ends lost 0 bases and 2 bases respectively, with 5 bases between them. Germline CDR1 reads SEHNR; CDR2 reads FQNEAQ (reference sequence). The CDR3 extends over 14 amino acids. The CDR3 coding sequence is TGTGCCAGCAGCTTAGCGTCCGGCAATCAGCCCCAGCATTTT. It is translated as CASSLASGNQPQHF.

This chain uses TRBV29-1 with TRBJ2-3; TRBD2 agrees at 8 bases. The CDR3 spans 13 residues. The V segment lost 6 bases and the J segment 8 bases; nucleotides outside the gene matches: 10. The germline gives CDR1 SQVTM, CDR2 ANQGSEA. The CDR3 here is CSVETSAYGTQYF. The CDR3 region has the DNA TGCAGCGTAGAGACTAGCGCATACGGTACGCAGTATTTT.

The chain has TRBV6-5 and TRBJ2-7; tentative D call: TRBD2 (6 bases). Germline V lookup: CDR1 MNHEY, CDR2 SVGAGI. The CDR3 runs to 13 residues. Trimming removed 0 bases at V and 6 bases at J, with 9 bases between. The CDR3 loop is CASSYSLGGEQYF. As DNA, the CDR3 is TGTGCCAGCAGTTACTCTCTGGGGGGCGAGCAGTACTTC.

The CDR3 DNA reads TGCGCCAGCAGTGATTTGGGGACAGGGCGACACGAGCAGTACTTC. Translating it yields CASSDLGTGRHEQYF. The genes are TRBV10-2 and TRBJ2-7, with TRBD1 identical over 9 bases. J was trimmed by 5 bases and V by 3 bases; bases with no gene match: 8. The germline V gene has CDR1 WSHSY and CDR2 SAAADI. CDR3 length: 15 residues.

The rearrangement links TRBV5-1 to TRBJ2-7; 7 bases are shared with TRBD2. With V trimmed by 4 bases and J by 2 bases, 15 bases remained unmatched. The CDR3 is 17 amino acids. Germline V lookup: CDR1 SGHRS, CDR2 YFSETQ. CDR3 sequence: CASSPYPGSGGPYEQYF. CDR3 nucleotide sequence: TGCGCCAGCAGCCCCTACCCCGGGTCGGGAGGTCCCTACGAGCAGTACTTC.

This clone has just a few counts. The chain is built from TRBV21-1 and TRBJ2-7; the table names TRBD1, a call not compared with the DNA. TRBV21-1 is annotated as a pseudogene. This CDR3 region has 15 residues. The CDR3 spells CASSKTGQRAYEQYF. The CDR3 DNA is TGTGCCAGCAGCAAAACGGGACAGAGAGCCTACGAGCAGTACTTC.

The chain uses TRBV19 and TRBJ1-1; 7 nucleotides align to TRBD1. Germline V CDR1 and CDR2: LNHDA, SQIVND (reference sequence). The length of the CDR3 is 15 residues. Losses at the gene ends were 3 bases for V and 0 bases for J; bases not matched to a gene: 4. The CDR3 protein is CASSITGTVNTEAFF. The DNA of the CDR3 is TGTGCCAGTAGTATCACCGGGACAGTGAACACTGAAGCTTTCTTT.

V usage is TRBV7-9 and J usage is TRBJ2-1; 11 bases are shared with TRBD2. Trimming at V came to 2 bases and at J to 7 bases, leaving 7 bases not matched to a gene. The CDR3 extends over 16 amino acids. Germline lookup yields CDR1 SEHNR and CDR2 FQNEAQ (reference sequence). The CDR3 loop is CASSLYIAGGRNEQFF. DNA for the CDR3: TGTGCCAGCAGCTTATACATAGCGGGAGGGAGGAATGAGCAGTTCTTC.

Worth noting for this clone: This may be a read error, as it is one base from a much larger clone. Other DNA sequences in this specimen translate into the identical CDR3. CDR3 in DNA: TGTGCCAGCAGCTTGGACAGAAACACTGAAGCTTTCTTT. Translation gives CASSLDRNTEAFF. The chain recombines TRBV7-3 with TRBJ1-1; TRBD1 might be the D (6 bases). With 3 bases removed from V and 2 bases from J, the gap between germline ends came to 7 bases. Per germline, CDR1 SGHTA and CDR2 FQGTGA. The CDR3 is made up of 13 amino acids.

The rearrangement uses TRBV19 and TRBJ2-1, with TRBD2 matching over 12 bases. Germline values: CDR1 LNHDA, CDR2 SQIVND (reference sequence). Trimming removed 5 bases from V and 4 bases from J; junction bases left unmatched: 0. The CDR3 contains 14 residues. CDR3 in DNA: TGTGCCAGTAGTGGACTAGCGGGGTACAATGAGCAGTTCTTC. The encoded protein is CASSGLAGYNEQFF.

As for this clone: This sample also contains other DNA sequences that code for the same CDR3. DNA of the CDR3: TGCGCCAGCTCTGGGGGACTAGCGGACAATGAGCAGTTCTTC. Translated: CASSGGLADNEQFF. The chain employs TRBV5-1 and TRBJ2-1, with 11 bases fitting TRBD2. Unmatched junction bases numbered 5, after V lost 7 bases and J lost 5 bases. The CDR3 spans 14 residues. Germline-derived CDR1 and CDR2 are SGHRS and YFSETQ.

The chain links TRBV6-1 to TRBJ2-3; D is uncertain. The germline V and J ends were trimmed by 3 bases and 0 bases, with 7 bases remaining between them. The CDR3 has 14 amino acids. CDR1 is MNHNS, CDR2 SASEGT, per germline. The CDR3 DNA reads as TGTGCCAGCAGTGATCCCTCTAGCACAGATACGCAGTATTTT. Its protein product is CASSDPSSTDTQYF.

This sequence joins TRBV7-6 and TRBJ2-1; a possible D gene is TRBD2 (5 bases). The V and J ends lost 3 bases and 0 bases respectively, with 12 bases between them. Germline V gene data show CDR1 as SGHVS and CDR2 as FNYEAQ. The CDR3 runs 16 residues. This chain's CDR3 is CASSFPGDSSYNEQFF. The CDR3 DNA reads as TGTGCCAGCAGCTTCCCCGGGGATAGCTCCTACAATGAGCAGTTCTTC.

The genes are TRBV5-1 and TRBJ1-4, with 8 bases matching TRBD1. The CDR3 runs 16 residues. Germline CDR1 is SGHRS and CDR2 is YFSETQ. V shed 4 bases and J 2 bases; nucleotides not matched to a gene: 7. The DNA of the CDR3 is TGCGCCAGCAGCCTTCAGGGGGCCATGACTAATGAAAAACTGTTTTTT. Translating gives CASSLQGAMTNEKLFF.

On this clone itself: Other DNA sequences from this sample encode an identical CDR3 as well. The gene calls are TRBV27 and TRBJ1-2; D is ambiguous. The V end was cut by 3 bases, the J end by 2 bases, with 7 bases between. The CDR3 is 13 amino acids. CDR1 and CDR2 (germline): MNHEY, SMNVEV (reference sequence). In DNA form, the CDR3 reads TGTGCCAGCAGTTTTCGAGAGAACTATGGCTACACCTTC. Its translation: CASSFRENYGYTF.

The chain recombines TRBV2 with TRBJ2-3; TRBD2 matches at 10 bases. CDR3 length equals 14 residues. Unmatched junction bases numbered 7, after V lost 8 bases and J lost 5 bases. CDR1 and CDR2 (germline): SNHLY, FYNNEI. CDR3 coding DNA: TGTGCCAGCTCCGGGACTAGCGTTTTAGATACGCAGTATTTT. As protein: CASSGTSVLDTQYF.

This rearrangement joins TRBV19 to TRBJ2-7, with 8 bases lining up with TRBD2. Germline V lookup: CDR1 LNHDA, CDR2 SQIVND (reference sequence). With 6 bases clipped from V and 4 bases from J, the junction kept 5 bases outside the gene matches. The CDR3 is 13 amino acids. For the CDR3, the DNA is TGTGCCAGTAGCGGGGCTAGCGGGTACGAGCAGTACTTC. This encodes CASSGASGYEQYF.

The table lists this clone with a count of one. For the CDR3, the DNA is TGTGCCACAATCGGACAGGGGACCTACGAGCAGTACTTC. Translation: CATIGQGTYEQYF. This chain joins TRBV19 and TRBJ2-7; 9 bases are shared with TRBD1. Germline V gene data show CDR1 as LNHDA and CDR2 as SQIVND (reference sequence). The ends lost 10 bases at V and 2 bases at J; junction bases unmatched: 6. This CDR3 has 13 amino acids.

As DNA, the CDR3 is TGTGCCAGTAGTCGGGCCCAGGGTACTACTAGCACAGATACGCAGTATTTT. Its translation: CASSRAQGTTSTDTQYF. The rearrangement links TRBV19 to TRBJ2-3, with D perhaps TRBD1 (5 bases). The CDR3 totals 17 residues. Germline-derived CDR1 and CDR2 are LNHDA and SQIVND (reference sequence). Trimming pared 5 bases from V and 0 bases from J, leaving 18 bases between.

The rearrangement joins TRBV28 to TRBJ2-5; D perhaps matches TRBD2 (8 bases). There are 16 residues in the CDR3. V dropped 1 base and J dropped 2 bases, with 14 bases sitting between them. Per germline, CDR1 MDHEN and CDR2 SYDVKM. The CDR3, as DNA: TGTGCCAGCAGTTTATATAGCGGGACAGTACAAGAGACCCAGTACTTC. Its protein product is CASSLYSGTVQETQYF.

The V and J genes are TRBV2 and TRBJ2-5, with 10 bases identical to TRBD1. This CDR3 contains 16 residues. Germline V CDR1 and CDR2: SNHLY, FYNNEI. V dropped 3 bases and J dropped 5; count of bases not matched to a gene: 9. CDR3 nucleotides: TGTGCCAGCAGTGAGTCTTCGGGACAGGGGCTGGAGACCCAGTACTTC. Translating it yields CASSESSGQGLETQYF.

As concerns this clone: Other DNA sequences in this sample translate to the same CDR3. This chain joins TRBV6-5 and TRBJ2-6; D is unresolved. Trimming took off 9 bases at V and 1 base at J, with 10 bases between the two ends. The germline V gene encodes CDR1 MNHEY and CDR2 SVGAGI. The CDR3 is 14 amino acids. In DNA form, the CDR3 reads TGTGCCAGTAGCCCCCATTCTGGGGCCAACGTCCTGACTTTC. Translation gives CASSPHSGANVLTF.

CDR3 sequence: CASSRTGGDEKLFF. CDR3 DNA: TGTGCCAGCAGCCGGACAGGGGGCGATGAAAAACTGTTTTTT. V usage is TRBV11-2 and J usage is TRBJ1-4, with 11 bases identical to TRBD1. The CDR3 totals 14 residues. Germline assignment: CDR1 SGHAT and CDR2 FQNNGV. Trimming cost V 5 bases and J 6 bases; bases outside gene matches: 2.